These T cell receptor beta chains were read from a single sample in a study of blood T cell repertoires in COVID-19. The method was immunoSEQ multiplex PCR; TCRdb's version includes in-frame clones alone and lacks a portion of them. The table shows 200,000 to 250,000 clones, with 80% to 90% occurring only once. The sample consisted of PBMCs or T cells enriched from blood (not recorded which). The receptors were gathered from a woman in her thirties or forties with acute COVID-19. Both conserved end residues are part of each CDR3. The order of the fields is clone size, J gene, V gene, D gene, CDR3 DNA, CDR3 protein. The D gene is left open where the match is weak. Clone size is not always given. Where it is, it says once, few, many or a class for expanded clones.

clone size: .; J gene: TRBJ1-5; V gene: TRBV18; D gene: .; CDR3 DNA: TGTGCCAGCTCACCATACCAGGGTTCCCAGCATTTT; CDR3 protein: CASSPYQGSQHF
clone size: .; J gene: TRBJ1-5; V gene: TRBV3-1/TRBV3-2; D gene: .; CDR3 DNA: TGTGCCAGCAGCCAAGGTGTTCAGTATAGCAATCAGCCCCAGCATTTT; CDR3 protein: CASSQGVQYSNQPQHF
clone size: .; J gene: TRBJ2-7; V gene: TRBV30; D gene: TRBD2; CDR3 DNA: TGTGCCTGGACTAGCGGGACCTACGAGCAGTACTTC; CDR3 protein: CAWTSGTYEQYF
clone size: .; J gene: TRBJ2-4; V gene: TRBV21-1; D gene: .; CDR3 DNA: TGTGCCAGCAGCAAAGCCGAGGGATGCGGCAAAAACATTCAGTACTTC; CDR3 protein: CASSKAEGCGKNIQYF
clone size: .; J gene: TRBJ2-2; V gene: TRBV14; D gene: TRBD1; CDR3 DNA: TGTGCCAGCAGCCATAGTCGGACAGGGAGAACCGGGGAGCTGTTTTTT; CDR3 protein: CASSHSRTGRTGELFF
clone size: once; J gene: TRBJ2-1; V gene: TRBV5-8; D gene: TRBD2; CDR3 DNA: TGTGCCAGCAGCCCCTCGTGGGGACTAGTATATGAGCAGTTCTTC; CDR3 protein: CASSPSWGLVYEQFF
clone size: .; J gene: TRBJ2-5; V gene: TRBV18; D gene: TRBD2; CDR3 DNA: TGTGCCAGCTCACTAACTAGCGGGAGGCTCGAAACCCAGTACTTC; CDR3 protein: CASSLTSGRLETQYF
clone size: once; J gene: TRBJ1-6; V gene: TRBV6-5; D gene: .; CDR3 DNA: TGTGCCAGCACCACTAGAAGGGAAAATTCACCCCTCCACTTT; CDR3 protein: CASTTRRENSPLHF
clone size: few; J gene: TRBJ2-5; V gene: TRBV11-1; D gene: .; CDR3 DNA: TGTGCCAGCAGCCCCCTTTTGACAGTAGCTCAAGAGACCCAGTACTTC; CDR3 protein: CASSPLLTVAQETQYF
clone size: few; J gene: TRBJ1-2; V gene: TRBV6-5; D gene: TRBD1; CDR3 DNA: TGTGCCAGCAGATTACGGGACAGTAACGGCTACACCTTC; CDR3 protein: CASRLRDSNGYTF
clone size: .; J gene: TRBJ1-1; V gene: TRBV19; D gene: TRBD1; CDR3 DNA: TGTGCCAGTAGTCTTCAGGGGGCGGGGAACACTGAAGCTTTCTTT; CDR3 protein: CASSLQGAGNTEAFF
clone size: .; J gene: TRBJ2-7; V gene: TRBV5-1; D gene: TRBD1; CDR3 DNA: TGCGCCAGCAGCTTTTGGGACAGGGGTTACGAGCAGTACTTC; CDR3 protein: CASSFWDRGYEQYF
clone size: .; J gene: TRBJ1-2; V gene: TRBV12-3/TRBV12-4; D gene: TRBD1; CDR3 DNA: TGTGCCAGCAGCTTGGGACAGGGGTTTGGCTACACCTTC; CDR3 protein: CASSLGQGFGYTF
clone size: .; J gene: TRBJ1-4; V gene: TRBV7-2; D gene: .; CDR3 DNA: TGTGCCAGCAGCCCGAAGGGAGGGGAGAATGAAAAACTGTTTTTT; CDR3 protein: CASSPKGGENEKLFF
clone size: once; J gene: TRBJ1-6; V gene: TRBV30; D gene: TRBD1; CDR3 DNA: TGTGCCTGGGGACAGGGCTATAATTCACCCCTCCACTTT; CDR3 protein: CAWGQGYNSPLHF
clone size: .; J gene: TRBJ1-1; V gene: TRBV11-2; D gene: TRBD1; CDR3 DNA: TGTGCCAGCAGCGGGGACAGGGGATCAGCTTTCTTT; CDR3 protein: CASSGDRGSAFF
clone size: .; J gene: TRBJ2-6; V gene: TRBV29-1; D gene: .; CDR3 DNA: TGCAGCGTTGAATACGGGAGCCTGGCTGGGGCCAACGTCCTGACTTTC; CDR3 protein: CSVEYGSLAGANVLTF
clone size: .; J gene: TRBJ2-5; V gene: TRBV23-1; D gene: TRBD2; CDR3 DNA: TGCGCCAGCAGGACTAGCGGGATTAAGGTGGAGACCCAGTACTTC; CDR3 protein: CASRTSGIKVETQYF
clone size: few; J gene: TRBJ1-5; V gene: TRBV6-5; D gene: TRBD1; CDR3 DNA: TGTGCCAGCAAATATCGTTTAGGACAGGACAGTCCCCAGCATTTT; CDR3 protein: CASKYRLGQDSPQHF
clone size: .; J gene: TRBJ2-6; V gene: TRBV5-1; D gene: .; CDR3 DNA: TGCGCCAGCAGCTTGTTGCACCTAGCCAACTCTGGGGCCAACGTCCTGACTTTC; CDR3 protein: CASSLLHLANSGANVLTF
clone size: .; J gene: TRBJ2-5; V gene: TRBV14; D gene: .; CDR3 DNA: TGTGCCAGCAGTCCCTGGAGGGCGGAAGAGACCCAGTACTTC; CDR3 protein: CASSPWRAEETQYF
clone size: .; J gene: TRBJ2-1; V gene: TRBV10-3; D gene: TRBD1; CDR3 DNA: TGTGCCATCAGTGGTCGGGGACAGGATCCCTACAATGAGCAGTTCTTC; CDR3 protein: CAISGRGQDPYNEQFF